These T cell receptor beta chains were read from a single sample in a study of blood T cell repertoires in COVID-19. Some clones are missing from TCRdb's copy, which holds only in-frame ones; the method was immunoSEQ multiplex PCR. This sample has over 350,000 clones; 85% to 90% occur once, and the top ten carry approximately 1%. Sequencing input: PBMCs or T cells enriched from blood (not recorded which). These receptors were collected from a woman in her twenties or thirties with acute COVID-19. CDR3s include the opening cysteine and the closing phenylalanine or tryptophan. The D gene is left open where the match is weak. Rows may omit the clone size; those that give it use once, few, many or a size class.

D gene,CDR3 length,J gene,V gene,clone size,CDR3 DNA,CDR3 protein
-,13,TRBJ1-5,TRBV7-8,-,TGTGCCAGCAGCTGGAACCGACAACAGCCCCAGCATTTT,CASSWNRQQPQHF
-,14,TRBJ2-3,TRBV9,-,TGTGCCAGCAGCGTAGTTGGTGGGCCAGATACGCAGTATTTT,CASSVVGGPDTQYF
-,13,TRBJ2-3,TRBV7-2,-,TGTGCCAGCCCCAGGGGGGACGCAGATACGCAGTATTTT,CASPRGDADTQYF
TRBD1,14,TRBJ1-1,TRBV7-8,few,TGTGCCAGCAGCTACTGGACAGGAAACACTGAAGCTTTCTTT,CASSYWTGNTEAFF
TRBD1,14,TRBJ2-7,TRBV10-1,-,TGCGCCAGCAGTGATCCGACAGGGGGCGACGAGCAGTACTTC,CASSDPTGGDEQYF
-,15,TRBJ1-1,TRBV5-1,-,TGCGCCAGCAGCTTGGTTGCTAGCATGAACACTGAAGCTTTCTTT,CASSLVASMNTEAFF
TRBD2,15,TRBJ2-1,TRBV3-1/TRBV3-2,-,TGTGCCAGCAGCCCCCGCCGCGGGGGGGACAATGAGCAGTTCTTC,CASSPRRGGDNEQFF
TRBD1,13,TRBJ1-4,TRBV10-3,once,TGTGCCACCGGGACAGTCCAGAATGAAAAACTGTTTTTT,CATGTVQNEKLFF
-,13,TRBJ1-6,TRBV24-1,-,TGTGCCACCCAAGGGGTTGGGAATTCACCCCTCCACTTT,CATQGVGNSPLHF
-,15,TRBJ2-1,TRBV6-1,-,TGTGCCAGCAGTGAATGGTCGGGGGCCTACAATGAGCAGTTCTTC,CASSEWSGAYNEQFF
TRBD1,18,TRBJ1-2,TRBV5-1,once,TGCGCCAGCAGCGTACAAACCGGGACAGGGTGGGGGAACTATGGCTACACCTTC,CASSVQTGTGWGNYGYTF
-,13,TRBJ2-7,TRBV7-9,-,TGTGCCAGCAGCCGGGACAACGCCTACGAGCAGTACTTC,CASSRDNAYEQYF
-,15,TRBJ1-5,TRBV9,-,TGTGCCAGCAGCGTAGAGGGGTCCAGCAATCAGCCCCAGCATTTT,CASSVEGSSNQPQHF
TRBD1,15,TRBJ1-6,TRBV7-9,-,TGTGCCAGCAGCTTATTGGGACAGGGAACTTCACCCCTCCACTTT,CASSLLGQGTSPLHF
-,14,TRBJ1-2,TRBV5-6,-,TGTGCCAGCAGCTTGTACACAGCTCTCTATGGCTACACCTTC,CASSLYTALYGYTF
-,13,TRBJ1-2,TRBV7-9,-,TGTGCCAGCAGCTTAGACAGTTACTATGGCTACACCTTC,CASSLDSYYGYTF